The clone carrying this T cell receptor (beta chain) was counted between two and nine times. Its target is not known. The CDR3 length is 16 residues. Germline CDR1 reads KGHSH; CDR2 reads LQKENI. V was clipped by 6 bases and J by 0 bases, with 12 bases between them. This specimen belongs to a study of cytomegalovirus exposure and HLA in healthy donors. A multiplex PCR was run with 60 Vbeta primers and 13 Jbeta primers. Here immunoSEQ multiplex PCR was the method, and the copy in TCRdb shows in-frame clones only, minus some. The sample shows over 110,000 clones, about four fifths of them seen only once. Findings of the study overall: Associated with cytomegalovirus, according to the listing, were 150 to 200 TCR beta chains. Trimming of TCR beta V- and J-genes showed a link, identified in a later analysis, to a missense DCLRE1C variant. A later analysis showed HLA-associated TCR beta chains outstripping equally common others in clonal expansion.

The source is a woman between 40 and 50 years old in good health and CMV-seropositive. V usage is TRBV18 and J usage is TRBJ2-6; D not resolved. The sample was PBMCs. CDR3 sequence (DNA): TGTGCCAGCTCGCACTTACTTAGCTCTGGGGCCAACGTCCTGACTTTC. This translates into CASSHLLSSGANVLTF. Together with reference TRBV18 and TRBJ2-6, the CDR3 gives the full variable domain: NAGVMQNPRHLVRRRGQEARLRCSPMKGHSHVYWYRQLPEEGLKFMVYLQKENIIDESGMPKERFSAEFPKEGPSILRIQQVVRGDSAAYFCASSHLLSSGANVLTFGAGSRLTVL.